This T cell receptor (beta chain) was captured by sequencing in a study of cytomegalovirus exposure and HLA in healthy donors. Study overall: There were about 85 million unique TCRs (from HLA-typed donors) in an early data release.

Germline loops: CDR1 SGHRS, CDR2 YFSETQ. V dropped 2 bases and J dropped 5; count of bases not matched to a gene: 9. The CDR3 covers 18 residues. The study ran its PCR with 60 Vbeta and 13 Jbeta primers. Clones were sequenced by immunoSEQ multiplex PCR, and TCRdb holds only the in-frame ones, with some missing. Of 130,000 or so clones listed, approximately 8.6% were seen once; the top ten hold about 6%. The sequencing input was PBMCs. The chain uses TRBV5-1 and TRBJ1-6; 11 bases map to TRBD1. The receptor comes from a woman aged 35 to 49 in good health and CMV-seropositive. The CDR3 bases are TGCGCCAGCAGCTTTACCTCCGGGACAGGGGGAAATAATTCACCCCTCCACTTT. Encoded protein: CASSFTSGTGGNNSPLHF.